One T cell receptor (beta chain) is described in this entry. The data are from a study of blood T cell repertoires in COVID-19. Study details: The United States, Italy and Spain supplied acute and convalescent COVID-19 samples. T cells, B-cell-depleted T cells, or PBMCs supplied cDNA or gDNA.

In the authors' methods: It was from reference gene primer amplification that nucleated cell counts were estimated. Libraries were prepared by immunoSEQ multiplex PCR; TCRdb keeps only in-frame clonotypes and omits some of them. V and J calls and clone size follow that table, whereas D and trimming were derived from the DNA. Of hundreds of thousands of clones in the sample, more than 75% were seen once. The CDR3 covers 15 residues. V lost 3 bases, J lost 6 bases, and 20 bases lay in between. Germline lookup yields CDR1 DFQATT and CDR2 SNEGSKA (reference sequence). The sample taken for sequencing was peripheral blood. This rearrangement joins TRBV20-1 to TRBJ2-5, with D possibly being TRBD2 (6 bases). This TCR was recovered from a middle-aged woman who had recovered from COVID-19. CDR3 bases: TGCAGTGCTAGTACCCTGTCGGCGGGCGGGAAGACCCAGTACTTC. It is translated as CSASTLSAGGKTQYF.